Sequencing of this T cell receptor beta chain was carried out in a study of blood T cell repertoires in COVID-19. At the level of the study: Acute and convalescent COVID-19 specimens originated in the United States, Italy and Spain. T cells, B-cell-depleted T cells, or PBMCs supplied cDNA or gDNA.

In the original analysis: Amplification with reference gene primers provided the estimates of nucleated cell counts. Assay: immunoSEQ multiplex PCR; the TCRdb copy retains only in-frame clones and omits some. D and trimming were read from the DNA, whereas the V and J calls and clone size are those reported in that table. The table has about 290,000 clones, roughly 90% seen once; the top ten hold about 4.6%. This CDR3 has 16 amino acids. Germline values: CDR1 SGHDT, CDR2 YYEEEE. V was shortened by 4 bases and J by 7 bases, with 20 bases between the two germline ends. Sequencing used peripheral blood. The V call is TRBV5-6, the J call TRBJ1-4; a weak D match, TRBD1 (5 bases). The clonotype was recovered from a man in his forties or fifties with acute or convalescent COVID-19. The CDR3: CASSRRTPTGGEKLFF. The DNA for the CDR3 is TGTGCCAGCAGCCGGAGGACGCCGACGGGGGGTGAAAAACTGTTTTTT.